Here is one T cell receptor beta chain with its context. The data are from a study of CD8 T cells in Susac syndrome. Study as a whole: Active disease was present in five or six of the sequenced Susac syndrome patients, whereas roughly 8 of them were in remission. Patients with Susac syndrome were therapy-naive, on corticosteroids, or on intravenous immunoglobulin alone at blood draw.

Sequencing targeted TCR beta in T cells from blood (CD8+ and CD4+). Reverse transcription of roughly 0.5 to 1 ug RNA used random hexamers. TCRdb reanalysed the immunoSEQ multiplex PCR reads using MiXCR and keeps one entry per CDR3 protein. The table lists under 150,000 distinct CDR3 sequences, about 95% of them singletons, with 0.13% to 0.15% in the top ten. The receptor comes from a human donor with Susac syndrome. Sequenced: CD4+ T cells from PBMCs.

CDR3 residues: CASSHRTGDYGYTF. CDR3 DNA sequence: TGTGCCAGCAGCCACCGGACAGGGGACTATGGCTACACCTTC. The rearrangement uses TRBV3-1 and TRBJ1-2; TRBD1 matches 9 bases. J was trimmed by 3 bases and V by 3 bases; bases with no gene match: 2. Germline CDR1 LGHDT, CDR2 YNNKEL (reference sequence). The CDR3 totals 14 residues.